This T cell receptor beta chain was obtained from a study of blood T cell repertoires in COVID-19. Study-level background: The analysed material was cDNA or gDNA that came from T cells, B-cell-depleted T cells, or PBMCs.

The data were produced by immunoSEQ multiplex PCR, yet TCRdb's version contains in-frame clones alone and is incomplete. Among around 150,000 clones, 65% to 90% were seen once, and the ten largest hold 8% to 10%. The germline V gene has CDR1 MNHNS and CDR2 SASEGT. V dropped 1 base and J dropped 14; count of bases not matched to a gene: 7. This CDR3 is 14 amino acids long. The chain joins TRBV6-1 to TRBJ2-1, with 11 bases matching TRBD2. Sequenced material: peripheral blood. The origin of this receptor is a man in his sixties with acute or convalescent COVID-19. The CDR3 DNA sequence: TGTGCCAGCAGTGAAGGGTGGACTAGCGGGTGGGAGTTCTTC. Translation gives CASSEGWTSGWEFF.